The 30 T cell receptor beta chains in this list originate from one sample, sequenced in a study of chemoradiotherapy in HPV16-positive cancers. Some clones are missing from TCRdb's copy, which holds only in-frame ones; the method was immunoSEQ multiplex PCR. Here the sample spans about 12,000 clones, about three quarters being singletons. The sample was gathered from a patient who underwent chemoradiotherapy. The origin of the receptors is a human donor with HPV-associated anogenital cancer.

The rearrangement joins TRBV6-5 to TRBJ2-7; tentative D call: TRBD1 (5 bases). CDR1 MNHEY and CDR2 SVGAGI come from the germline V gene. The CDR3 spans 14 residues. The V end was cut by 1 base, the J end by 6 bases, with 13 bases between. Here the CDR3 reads CASSYLAGQGEQYF. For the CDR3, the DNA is TGTGCCAGCAGTTACTTGGCTGGTCAGGGCGAGCAGTACTTC.

CDR3 sequence: CAWSLDRVRGFNEQFF. The CDR3 DNA reads TGTGCCTGGAGTCTTGACCGGGTCAGGGGATTCAATGAGCAGTTCTTC. The chain links TRBV30 to TRBJ2-1, with D tentatively TRBD1 (6 bases). CDR1 and CDR2 from the germline V gene are GTSNPN and SVGIG (reference sequence). With 2 bases removed from V and 6 bases from J, the gap between germline ends came to 20 bases. CDR3 length equals 16 residues.

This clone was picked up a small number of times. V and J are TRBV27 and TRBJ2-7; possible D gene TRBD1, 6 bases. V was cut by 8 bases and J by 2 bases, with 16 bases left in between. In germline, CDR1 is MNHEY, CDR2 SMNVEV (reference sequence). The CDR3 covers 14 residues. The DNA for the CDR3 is TGTGCCAGCCGCCTCGGCAGGGGTACCTACGAGCAGTACTTC. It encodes CASRLGRGTYEQYF.

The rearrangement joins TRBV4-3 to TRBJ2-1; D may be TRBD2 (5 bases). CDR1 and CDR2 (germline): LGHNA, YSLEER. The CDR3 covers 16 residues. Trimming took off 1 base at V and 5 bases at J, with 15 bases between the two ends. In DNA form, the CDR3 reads TGCGCCAGCAGCCAAGCTAGGTTAGCGTTGAACAATGAGCAGTTCTTC. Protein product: CASSQARLALNNEQFF.

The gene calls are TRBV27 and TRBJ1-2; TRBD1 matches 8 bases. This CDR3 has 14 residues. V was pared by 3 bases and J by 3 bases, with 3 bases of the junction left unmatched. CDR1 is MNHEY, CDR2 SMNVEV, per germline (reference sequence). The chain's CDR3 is CASSFGTGDYGYTF. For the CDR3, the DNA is TGTGCCAGCAGTTTTGGGACAGGCGACTATGGCTACACCTTC.

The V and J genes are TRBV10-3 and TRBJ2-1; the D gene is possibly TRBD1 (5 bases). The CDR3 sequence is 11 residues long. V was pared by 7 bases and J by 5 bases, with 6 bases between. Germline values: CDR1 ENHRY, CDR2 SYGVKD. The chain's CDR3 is CAIKGNNEQFF. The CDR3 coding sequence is TGTGCCATCAAGGGGAACAATGAGCAGTTCTTC.

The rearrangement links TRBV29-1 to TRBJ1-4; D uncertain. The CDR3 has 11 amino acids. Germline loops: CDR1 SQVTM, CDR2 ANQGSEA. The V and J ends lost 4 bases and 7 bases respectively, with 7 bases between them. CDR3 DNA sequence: TGCAGCGTTGGGTTAGGTGAAAAACTGTTTTTT. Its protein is CSVGLGEKLFF.

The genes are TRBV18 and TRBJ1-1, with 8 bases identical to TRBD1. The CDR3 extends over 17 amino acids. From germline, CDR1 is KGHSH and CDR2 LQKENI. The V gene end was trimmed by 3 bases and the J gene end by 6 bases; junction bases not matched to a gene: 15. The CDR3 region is CASSPYTPTGGGPEAFF. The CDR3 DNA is TGTGCCAGCTCACCTTATACCCCCACAGGGGGTGGACCTGAAGCTTTCTTT. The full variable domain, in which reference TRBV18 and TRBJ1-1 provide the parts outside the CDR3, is NAGVMQNPRHLVRRRGQEARLRCSPMKGHSHVYWYRQLPEEGLKFMVYLQKENIIDESGMPKERFSAEFPKEGPSILRIQQVVRGDSAAYFCASSPYTPTGGGPEAFFGQGTRLTVV.

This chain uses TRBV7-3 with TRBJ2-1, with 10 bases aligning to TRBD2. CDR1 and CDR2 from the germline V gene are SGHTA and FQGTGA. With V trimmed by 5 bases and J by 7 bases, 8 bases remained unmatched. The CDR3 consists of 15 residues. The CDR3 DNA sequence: TGTGCCAGCAGCCTCGGACTAGCGGCGAGGAATGAGCAGTTCTTC. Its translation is CASSLGLAARNEQFF. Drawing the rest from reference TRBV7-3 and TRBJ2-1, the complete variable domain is GAGVSQTPSNKVTEKGKYVELRCDPISGHTALYWYRQSLGQGPEFLIYFQGTGAADDSGLPNDRFFAVRPEGSVSTLKIQRTERGDSAVYLCASSLGLAARNEQFFGPGTRLTVL.

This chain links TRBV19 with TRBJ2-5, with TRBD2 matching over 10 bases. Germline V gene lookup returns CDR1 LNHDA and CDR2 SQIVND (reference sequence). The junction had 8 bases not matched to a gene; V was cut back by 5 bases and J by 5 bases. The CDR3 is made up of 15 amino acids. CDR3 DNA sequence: TGTGCCAGTAGTTGGAGCGGGGGGGCTTGGGAGACCCAGTACTTC. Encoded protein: CASSWSGGAWETQYF.

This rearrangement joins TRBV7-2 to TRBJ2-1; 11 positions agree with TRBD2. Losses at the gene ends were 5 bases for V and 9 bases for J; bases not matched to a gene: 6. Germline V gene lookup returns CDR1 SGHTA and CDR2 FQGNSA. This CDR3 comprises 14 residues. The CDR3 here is CASSPGLADLEQFF. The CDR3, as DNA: TGTGCCAGCAGCCCGGGACTAGCGGACCTTGAGCAGTTCTTC.

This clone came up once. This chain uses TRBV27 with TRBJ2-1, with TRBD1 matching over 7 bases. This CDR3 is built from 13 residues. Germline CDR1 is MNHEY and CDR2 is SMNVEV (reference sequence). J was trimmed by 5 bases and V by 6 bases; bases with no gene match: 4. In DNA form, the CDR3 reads TGTGCCAGCAGCCAGACAGGGAACAATGAGCAGTTCTTC. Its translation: CASSQTGNNEQFF.

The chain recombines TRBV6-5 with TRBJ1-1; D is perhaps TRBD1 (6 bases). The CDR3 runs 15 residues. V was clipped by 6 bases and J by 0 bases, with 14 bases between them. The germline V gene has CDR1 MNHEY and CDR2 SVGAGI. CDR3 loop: CASRPGGAMNTEAFF. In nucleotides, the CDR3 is TGTGCCAGCAGGCCCGGGGGCGCCATGAACACTGAAGCTTTCTTT.

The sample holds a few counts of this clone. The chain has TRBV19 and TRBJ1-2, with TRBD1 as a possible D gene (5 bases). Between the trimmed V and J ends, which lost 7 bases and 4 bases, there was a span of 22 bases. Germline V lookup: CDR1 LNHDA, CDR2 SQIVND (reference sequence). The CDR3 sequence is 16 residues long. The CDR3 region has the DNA TGTGCCAGTACGACGGGACGGGGCAGTGCAACCTATGGCTACACCTTC. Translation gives CASTTGRGSATYGYTF.

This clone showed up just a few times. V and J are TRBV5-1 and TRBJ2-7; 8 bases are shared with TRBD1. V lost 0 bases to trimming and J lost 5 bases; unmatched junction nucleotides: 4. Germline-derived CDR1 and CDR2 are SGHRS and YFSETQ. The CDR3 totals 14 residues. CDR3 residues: CASSLGAGGDEQYF. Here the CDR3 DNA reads TGCGCCAGCAGCTTGGGGGCAGGGGGCGACGAGCAGTACTTC.

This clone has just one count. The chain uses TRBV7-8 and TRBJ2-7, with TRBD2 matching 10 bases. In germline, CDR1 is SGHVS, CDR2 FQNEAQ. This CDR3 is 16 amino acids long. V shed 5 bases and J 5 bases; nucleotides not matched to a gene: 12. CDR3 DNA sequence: TGTGCCAGCAGCCTCCTAGCGGGAGACCCGAGGGACGAGCAGTACTTC. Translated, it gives CASSLLAGDPRDEQYF.

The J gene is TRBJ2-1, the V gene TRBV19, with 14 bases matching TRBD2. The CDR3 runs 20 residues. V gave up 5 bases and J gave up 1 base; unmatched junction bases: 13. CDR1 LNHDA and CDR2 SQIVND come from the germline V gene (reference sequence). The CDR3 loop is CASSAVPGLAGAVSYNEQFF. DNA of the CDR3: TGTGCCAGTAGTGCAGTACCGGGACTAGCGGGAGCAGTTTCCTACAATGAGCAGTTCTTC.

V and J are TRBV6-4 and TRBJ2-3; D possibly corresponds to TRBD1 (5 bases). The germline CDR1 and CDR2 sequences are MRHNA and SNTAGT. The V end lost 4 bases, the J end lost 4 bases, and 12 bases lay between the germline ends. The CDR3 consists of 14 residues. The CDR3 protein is CASSAGHPPDTQYF. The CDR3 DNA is TGTGCCAGCAGTGCAGGGCATCCTCCAGATACGCAGTATTTT.

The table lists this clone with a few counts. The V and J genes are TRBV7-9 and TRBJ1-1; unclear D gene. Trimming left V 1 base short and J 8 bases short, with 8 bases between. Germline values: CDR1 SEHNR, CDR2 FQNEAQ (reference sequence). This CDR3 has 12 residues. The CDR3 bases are TGTGCCAGCAGCTTAGAGTTCGGCGAAGCTTTCTTT. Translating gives CASSLEFGEAFF. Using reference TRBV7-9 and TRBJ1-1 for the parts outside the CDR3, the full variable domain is DTGVSQNPRHKITKRGQNVTFRCDPISEHNRLYWYRQTLGQGPEFLTYFQNEAQLEKSRLLSDRFSAERPKGSFSTLEIQRTEQGDSAMYLCASSLEFGEAFFGQGTRLTVV.

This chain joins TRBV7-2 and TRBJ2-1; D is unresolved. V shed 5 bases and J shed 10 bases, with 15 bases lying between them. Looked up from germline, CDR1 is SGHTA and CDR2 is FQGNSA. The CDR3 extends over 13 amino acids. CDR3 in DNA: TGTGCCAGCAGCCCATCCTTGGGCAGCGAGCAGTTCTTC. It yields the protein CASSPSLGSEQFF.

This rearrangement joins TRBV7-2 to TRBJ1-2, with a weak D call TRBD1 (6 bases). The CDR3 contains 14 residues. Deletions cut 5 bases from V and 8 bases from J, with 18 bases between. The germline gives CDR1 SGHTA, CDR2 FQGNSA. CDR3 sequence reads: CASSRGEGGRGYTF. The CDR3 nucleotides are TGTGCCAGCAGCCGAGGGGAAGGGGGGCGCGGCTACACCTTC. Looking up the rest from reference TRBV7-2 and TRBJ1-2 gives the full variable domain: GAGVSQSPSNKVTEKGKDVELRCDPISGHTALYWYRQSLGQGLEFLIYFQGNSAPDKSGLPSDRFSAERTGGSVSTLTIQRTQQEDSAVYLCASSRGEGGRGYTFGSGTRLTVV.

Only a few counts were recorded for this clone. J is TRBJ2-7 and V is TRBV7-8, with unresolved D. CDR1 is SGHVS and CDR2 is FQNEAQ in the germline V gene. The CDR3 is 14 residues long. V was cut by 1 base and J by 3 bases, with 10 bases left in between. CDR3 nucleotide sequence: TGTGCCAGCAGCTTAGTCAGCTTGGGCTACGAGCAGTACTTC. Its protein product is CASSLVSLGYEQYF.

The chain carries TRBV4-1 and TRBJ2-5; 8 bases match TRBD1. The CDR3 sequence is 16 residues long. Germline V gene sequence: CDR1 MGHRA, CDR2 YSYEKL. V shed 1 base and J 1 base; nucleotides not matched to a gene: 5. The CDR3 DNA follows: TGCGCCAGCAGCCAAGGCGGACAGGGCGGCCAAGAGACCCAGTACTTC. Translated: CASSQGGQGGQETQYF.

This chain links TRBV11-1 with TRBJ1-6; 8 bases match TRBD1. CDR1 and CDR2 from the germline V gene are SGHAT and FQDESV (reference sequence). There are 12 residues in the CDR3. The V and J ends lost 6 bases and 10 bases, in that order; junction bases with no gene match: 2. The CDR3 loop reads CASRTGVSPLHF. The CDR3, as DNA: TGTGCCAGCAGGACAGGGGTGTCACCCCTCCACTTT.

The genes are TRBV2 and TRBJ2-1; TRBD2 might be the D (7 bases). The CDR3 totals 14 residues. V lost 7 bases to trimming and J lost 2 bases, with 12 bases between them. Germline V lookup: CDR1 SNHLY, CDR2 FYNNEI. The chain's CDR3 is CASKEGGAYNEQFF. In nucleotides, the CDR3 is TGTGCCAGCAAGGAGGGGGGGGCCTACAATGAGCAGTTCTTC. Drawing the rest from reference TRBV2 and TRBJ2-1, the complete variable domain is EPEVTQTPSHQVTQMGQEVILRCVPISNHLYFYWYRQILGQKVEFLVSFYNNEISEKSEIFDDQFSVERPDGSNFTLKIRSTKLEDSAMYFCASKEGGAYNEQFFGPGTRLTVL.

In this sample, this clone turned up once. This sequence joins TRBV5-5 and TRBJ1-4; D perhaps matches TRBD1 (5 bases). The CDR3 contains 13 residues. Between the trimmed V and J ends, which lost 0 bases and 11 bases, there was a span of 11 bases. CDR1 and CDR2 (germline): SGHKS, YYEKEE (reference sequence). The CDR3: CASSLDSGGKLFF. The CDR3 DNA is TGTGCCAGCAGCTTGGATTCGGGGGGTAAACTGTTTTTT.

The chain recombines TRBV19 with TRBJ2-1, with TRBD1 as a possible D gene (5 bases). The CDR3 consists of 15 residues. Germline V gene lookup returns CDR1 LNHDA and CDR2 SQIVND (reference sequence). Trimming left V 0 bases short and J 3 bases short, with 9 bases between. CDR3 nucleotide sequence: TGTGCCAGTAGTATAGATAAAGGGGACTACAATGAGCAGTTCTTC. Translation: CASSIDKGDYNEQFF. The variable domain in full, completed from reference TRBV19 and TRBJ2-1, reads DGGITQSPKYLFRKEGQNVTLSCEQNLNHDAMYWYRQDPGQGLRLIYYSQIVNDFQKGDIAEGYSVSREKKESFPLTVTSAQKNPTAFYLCASSIDKGDYNEQFFGPGTRLTVL.

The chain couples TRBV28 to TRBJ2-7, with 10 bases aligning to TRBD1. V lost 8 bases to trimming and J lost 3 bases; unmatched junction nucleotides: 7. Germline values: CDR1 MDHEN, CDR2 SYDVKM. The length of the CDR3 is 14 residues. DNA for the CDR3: TGTGCCAGCCTAGGGACAGGGGAGGTCTACGAGCAGTACTTC. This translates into CASLGTGEVYEQYF.

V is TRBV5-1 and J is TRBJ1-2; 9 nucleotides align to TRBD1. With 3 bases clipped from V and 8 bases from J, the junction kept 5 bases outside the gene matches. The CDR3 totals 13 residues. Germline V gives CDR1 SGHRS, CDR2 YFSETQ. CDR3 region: CASSSGQGQGYTF. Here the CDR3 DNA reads TGCGCCAGCAGCTCTGGACAGGGGCAGGGCTACACCTTC.

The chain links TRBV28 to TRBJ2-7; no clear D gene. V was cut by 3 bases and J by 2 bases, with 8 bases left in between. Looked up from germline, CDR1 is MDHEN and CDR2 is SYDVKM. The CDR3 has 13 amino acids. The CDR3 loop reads CASSLVGPYEQYF. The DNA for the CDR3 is TGTGCCAGCAGTTTGGTCGGACCCTACGAGCAGTACTTC.